This TCR beta chain was found in a study of T-cell memory formation after mild COVID-19. Study-level findings and limits: Second-wave clones reaching peak frequency on day 37 lacked confirmed SARS-CoV-2 specificity. A second wave expanding day 15 to 37 was CD4+-biased; contracting clones were balanced.

This CDR3 comprises 16 residues. The germline V gene has CDR1 SGHKS and CDR2 YYEKEE (reference sequence). The V end lost 1 base, the J end lost 4 bases, and 17 bases lay between the germline ends. TCRdb re-derived calls from the 5' RACE reads in MiXCR, one entry per CDR3 protein. The table includes 65,000 to 90,000 distinct CDR3 sequences, about 13% detected once. Concerning this clonotype: Its antigen is not identified.

The chain couples TRBV5-5 to TRBJ2-5, with D perhaps assigned TRBD1 or TRBD2 (5 bases each). The sequenced sample consisted of PBMCs or a T cell subset sorted from them (not recorded which). The TCR sequence derives from a man aged 18-30 years who had mild COVID-19 (a few samples of this study predate the infection). Cell type and time point are not known. The CDR3 loop reads CASSLREGPPGETQYF. In nucleotides, the CDR3 is TGTGCCAGCAGCTTGAGAGAGGGGCCGCCGGGAGAGACCCAGTACTTC.